This T cell receptor (beta chain) comes out of a study of CD8+CD57+ T cells in acquired aplastic anemia. Study as a whole: An average of 3.2 ug of DNA was obtained from sorted CD4+ and CD8+ cells. In CD4+ cells, healthy donors produced an average of around 11 million reads.

Concerning this clonotype: The antigen is not known. A junction boundary mismatches the germline segment, possibly from a read error.

Points from the study as a whole: In common between the patients and the controls were approximately 28 CD8+ CDR3 sequences. Patients and controls were not found to differ significantly in CD8+ Simpson's diversity.

Investigators profiled TCR beta VDJ and CDR3 from genomic DNA template. TCRdb recomputed calls from the reads with MiXCR, one row per CDR3 protein. The data contain around 400,000 distinct CDR3 sequences, 65% to 80% of them singletons. The CDR3 consists of 15 residues. Germline CDR1 SNHLY, CDR2 FYNNEI. The sample was sorted CD4+, CD8+, or CD8+CD57+ T cells (not recorded which) from PBMCs. The sequence came from a human donor in good health, serving as a control. The chain joins TRBV2 to TRBJ1-6; D not certain. CDR3 bases: TGCGCCAGCAGTGATAGGCAGGAAAGGGCTTCACCCCTCCACTTT. Residues: CASSDRQERASPLHF. The variable domain in full, with the rest retrieved from reference TRBV2 and TRBJ1-6, is EPEVTQTPSHQVTQMGQEVILRCVPISNHLYFYWYRQILGQKVEFLVSFYNNEISEKSEIFDDQFSVERPDGSNFTLKIRSTKLEDSAMYFCASSDRQERASPLHFGNGTRLTVT.